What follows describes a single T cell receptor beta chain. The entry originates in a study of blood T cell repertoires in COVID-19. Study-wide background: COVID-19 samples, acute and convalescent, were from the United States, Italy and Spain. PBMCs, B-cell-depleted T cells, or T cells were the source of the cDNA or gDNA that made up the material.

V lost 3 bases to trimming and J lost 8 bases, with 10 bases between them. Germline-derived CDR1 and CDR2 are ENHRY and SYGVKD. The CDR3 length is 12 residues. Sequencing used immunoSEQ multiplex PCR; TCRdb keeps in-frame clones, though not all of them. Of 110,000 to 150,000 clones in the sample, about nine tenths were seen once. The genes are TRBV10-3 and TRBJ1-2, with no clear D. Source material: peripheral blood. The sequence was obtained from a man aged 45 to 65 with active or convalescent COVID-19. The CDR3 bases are TGTGCCATCAGTGACGAATGGCGGGGCTACACCTTC. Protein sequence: CAISDEWRGYTF.